This TCR beta chain was recovered during a study of blood T cells in healthy people across ages. This CDR3 is 17 amino acids long. Germline CDR1 is MNHNY and CDR2 is SVGAGI (reference sequence). The ends were cut back, 7 bases at V and 2 bases at J, with 21 bases in the middle. This clonotype has more than one count but fewer than ten. Primed by a sample-barcoded 5' primer and a J-beta primer mix, a second PCR proceeded for about 7 to 11 cycles. MiXCR, applied by TCRdb to the 5' RACE reads, yields one record per CDR3 protein. The sample holds 1.5 million or so distinct CDR3 sequences; around 40% are singletons and the top ten take over 3.5%.

This receptor was taken from a woman between 18 and 29 years old in good health. J is TRBJ2-1 and V is TRBV6-6; D remains unclear. The material sequenced was blood. The CDR3 coding sequence is TGTGCCAGCATAGGAAAGTTTGGGCAGACAACCTACAATGAGCAGTTCTTC. It specifies CASIGKFGQTTYNEQFF.